Here is one TCR beta chain with its context. This record comes from a study of blood T cell repertoires in COVID-19. The CDR3 loop spans 13 amino acids. Per the germline V gene, CDR1 is GTSNPN and CDR2 is SVGIG (reference sequence). The junction had 7 bases not matched to a gene; V was cut back by 2 bases and J by 7 bases. Assay used: immunoSEQ multiplex PCR; TCRdb lists only in-frame clones, some missing. Of tens of thousands of clones listed, approximately 89% are singletons. The source of this sequence is a man over 45 with active COVID-19. The chain links TRBV30 to TRBJ2-7; 8 bases fit TRBD1. Material for sequencing was peripheral blood. CDR3 nucleotide sequence: TGTGCCTGGAGTACACGGACAGGGAGGGAGCAGTACTTC. Translated: CAWSTRTGREQYF.